This TCR beta chain was sequenced in a study of cytomegalovirus exposure and HLA in healthy donors. Broader study findings: In vitro experiments confirmed that three CMV-associated chains were specific for CMV antigens.

The V gene's germline CDR1 is SGDLS and CDR2 YYNGEE. Unmatched junction bases numbered 6, after V lost 4 bases and J lost 2 bases. This CDR3 has 15 residues. Turning to this clone: Its target is not known.

With 60 Vbeta and 13 Jbeta primers, the PCR was carried out. Method: immunoSEQ multiplex PCR; TCRdb's copy keeps in-frame clones and lacks some. The profile shows some 160,000 clones, 80% to 85% of them singletons. The source of this sequence is a male donor in good health and CMV-seronegative. Sequenced material: PBMCs. The chain couples TRBV9 to TRBJ2-1; TRBD2 aligns across 7 bases. The CDR3: CASSQGLEAYNEQFF. The DNA for the CDR3 is TGTGCCAGCAGCCAAGGACTAGAGGCCTACAATGAGCAGTTCTTC.